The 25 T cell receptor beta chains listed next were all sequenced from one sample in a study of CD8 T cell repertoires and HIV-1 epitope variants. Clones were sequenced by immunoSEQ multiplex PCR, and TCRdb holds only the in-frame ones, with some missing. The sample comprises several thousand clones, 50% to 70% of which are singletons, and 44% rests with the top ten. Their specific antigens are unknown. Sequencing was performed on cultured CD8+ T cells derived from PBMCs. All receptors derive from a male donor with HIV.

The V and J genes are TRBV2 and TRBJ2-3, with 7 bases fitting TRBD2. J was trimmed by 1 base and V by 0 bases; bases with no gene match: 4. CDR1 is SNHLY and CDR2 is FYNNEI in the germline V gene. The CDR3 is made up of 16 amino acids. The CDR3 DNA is TGTGCCAGCAGTGAAGCGGGCCTAGCGGGCACAGATACGCAGTATTTT. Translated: CASSEAGLAGTDTQYF.

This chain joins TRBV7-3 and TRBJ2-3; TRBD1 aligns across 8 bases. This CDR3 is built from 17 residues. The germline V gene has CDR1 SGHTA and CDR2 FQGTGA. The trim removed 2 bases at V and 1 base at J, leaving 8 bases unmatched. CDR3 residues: CASSLPPAGGGTDTQYF. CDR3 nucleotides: TGTGCCAGCAGCTTACCCCCGGCAGGGGGCGGCACAGATACGCAGTATTTT.

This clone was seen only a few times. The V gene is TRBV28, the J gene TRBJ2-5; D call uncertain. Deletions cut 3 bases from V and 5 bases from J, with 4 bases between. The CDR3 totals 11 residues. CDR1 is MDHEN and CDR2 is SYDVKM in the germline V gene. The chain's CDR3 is CASSFEETQYF. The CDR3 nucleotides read TGTGCCAGCAGTTTCGAGGAGACCCAGTACTTC.

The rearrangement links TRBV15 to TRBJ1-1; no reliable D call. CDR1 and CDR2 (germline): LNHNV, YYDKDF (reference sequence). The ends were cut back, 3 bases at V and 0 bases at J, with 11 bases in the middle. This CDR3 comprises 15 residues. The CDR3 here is CATSRRAGMNTEAFF. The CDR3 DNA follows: TGTGCCACCAGCAGGCGCGCAGGCATGAACACTGAAGCTTTCTTT. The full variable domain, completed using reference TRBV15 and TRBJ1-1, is DAMVIQNPRYQVTQFGKPVTLSCSQTLNHNVMYWYQQKSSQAPKLLFHYYDKDFNNEADTPDNFQSRRPNTSFCFLDIRSPGLGDTAMYLCATSRRAGMNTEAFFGQGTRLTVV.

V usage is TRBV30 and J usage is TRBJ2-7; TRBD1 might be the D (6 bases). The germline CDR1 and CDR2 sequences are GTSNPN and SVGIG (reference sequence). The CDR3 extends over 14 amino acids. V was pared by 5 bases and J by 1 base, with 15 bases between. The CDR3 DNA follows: TGTGCCTGGGACCCGGGACAAGGGTCCTACGAGCAGTACTTC. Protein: CAWDPGQGSYEQYF.

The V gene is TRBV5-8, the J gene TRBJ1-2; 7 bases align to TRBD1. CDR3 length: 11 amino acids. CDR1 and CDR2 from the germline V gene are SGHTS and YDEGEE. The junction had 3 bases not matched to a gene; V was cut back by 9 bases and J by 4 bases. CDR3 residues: CANGTAYGYTF. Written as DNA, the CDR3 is TGTGCCAACGGGACAGCCTATGGCTACACCTTC. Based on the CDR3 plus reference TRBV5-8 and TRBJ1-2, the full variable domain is EAGVTQSPTHLIKTRGQQATLRCSPISGHTSVYWYQQALGLGLQFLLWYDEGEERNRGNFPPRFSGRQFPNYSSELNVNALELEDSALYLCANGTAYGYTFGSGTRLTVV.

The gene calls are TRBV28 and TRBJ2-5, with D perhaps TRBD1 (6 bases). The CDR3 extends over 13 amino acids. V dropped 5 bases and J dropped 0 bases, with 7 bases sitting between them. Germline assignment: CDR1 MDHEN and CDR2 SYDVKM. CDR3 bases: TGTGCCAGCAGTACAGGGTACCAAGAGACCCAGTACTTC. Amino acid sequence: CASSTGYQETQYF.

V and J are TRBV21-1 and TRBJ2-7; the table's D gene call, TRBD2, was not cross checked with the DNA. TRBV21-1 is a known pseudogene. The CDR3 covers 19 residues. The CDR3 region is CASSKRFIGAGRPSYEQYF. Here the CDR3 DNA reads TGTGCCAGCAGCAAGCGGTTTATAGGGGCCGGGAGGCCCTCCTACGAGCAGTACTTC.

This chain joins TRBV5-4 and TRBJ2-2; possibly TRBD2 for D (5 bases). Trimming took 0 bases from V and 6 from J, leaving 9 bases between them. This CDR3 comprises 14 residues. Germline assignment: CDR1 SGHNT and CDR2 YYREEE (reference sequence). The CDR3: CASSLDRGSGELFF. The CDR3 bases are TGTGCCAGCAGCTTGGATCGAGGGTCCGGGGAGCTGTTTTTT.

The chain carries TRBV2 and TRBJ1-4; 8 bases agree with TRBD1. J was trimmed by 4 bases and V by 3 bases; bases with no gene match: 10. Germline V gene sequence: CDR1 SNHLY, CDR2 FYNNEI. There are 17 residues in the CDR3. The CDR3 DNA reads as TGTGCCAGCAGTGACTGGGCAGGGGGCAGTGATAATGAAAAACTGTTTTTT. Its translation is CASSDWAGGSDNEKLFF.

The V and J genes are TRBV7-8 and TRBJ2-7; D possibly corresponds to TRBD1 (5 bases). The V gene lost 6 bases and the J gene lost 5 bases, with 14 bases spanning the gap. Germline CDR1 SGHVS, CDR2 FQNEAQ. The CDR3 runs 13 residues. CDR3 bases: TGTGCCAGCAGTATTAAAGGGGCCGACGAGCAGTACTTC. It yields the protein CASSIKGADEQYF.

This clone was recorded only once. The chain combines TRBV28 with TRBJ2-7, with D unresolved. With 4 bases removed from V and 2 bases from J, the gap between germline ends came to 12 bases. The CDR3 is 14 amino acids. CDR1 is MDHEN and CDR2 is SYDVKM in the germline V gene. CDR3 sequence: CASSSDVSAYEQYF. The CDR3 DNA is TGTGCCAGCAGTTCAGATGTCTCGGCCTACGAGCAGTACTTC.

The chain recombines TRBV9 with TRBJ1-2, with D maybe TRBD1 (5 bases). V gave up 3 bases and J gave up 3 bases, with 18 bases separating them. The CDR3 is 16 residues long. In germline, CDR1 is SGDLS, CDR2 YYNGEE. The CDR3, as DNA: TGTGCCAGCAGCGCATCATTGGTCAGGGTCGACTATGGCTACACCTTC. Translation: CASSASLVRVDYGYTF.

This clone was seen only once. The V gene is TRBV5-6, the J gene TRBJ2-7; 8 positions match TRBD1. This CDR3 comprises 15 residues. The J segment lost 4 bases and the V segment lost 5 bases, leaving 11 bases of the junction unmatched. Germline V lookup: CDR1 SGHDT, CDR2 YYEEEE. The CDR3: CASSRYSGQAYEQYF. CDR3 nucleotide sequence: TGTGCCAGCAGTCGGTACTCGGGACAGGCATACGAGCAGTACTTC.

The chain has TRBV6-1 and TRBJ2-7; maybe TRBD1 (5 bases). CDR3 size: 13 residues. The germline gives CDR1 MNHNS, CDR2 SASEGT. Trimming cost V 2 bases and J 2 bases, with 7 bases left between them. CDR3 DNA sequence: TGTGCCAGCAGTGAACAGGGTCCCTACGAGCAGTACTTC. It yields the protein CASSEQGPYEQYF.

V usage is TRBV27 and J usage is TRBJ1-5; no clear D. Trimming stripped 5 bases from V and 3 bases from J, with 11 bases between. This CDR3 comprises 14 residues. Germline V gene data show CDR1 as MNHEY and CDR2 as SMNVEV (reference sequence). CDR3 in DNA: TGTGCCAGCAGTCCGCTTACGTCCAATCAGCCCCAGCATTTT. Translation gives CASSPLTSNQPQHF.

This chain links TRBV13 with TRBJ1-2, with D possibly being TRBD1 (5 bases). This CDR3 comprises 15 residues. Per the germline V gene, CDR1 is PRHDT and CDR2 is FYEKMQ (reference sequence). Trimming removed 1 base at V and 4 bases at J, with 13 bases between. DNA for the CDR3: TGTGCCAGCAGCTTAGAAGGGGCGCGTAGCTATGGCTACACCTTC. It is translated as CASSLEGARSYGYTF.

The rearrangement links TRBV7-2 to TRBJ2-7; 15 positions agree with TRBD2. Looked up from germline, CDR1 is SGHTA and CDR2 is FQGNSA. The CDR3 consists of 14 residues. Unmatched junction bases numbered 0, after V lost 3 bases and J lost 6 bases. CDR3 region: CASSLGLAGGEQYF. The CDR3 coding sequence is TGTGCCAGCAGCTTGGGACTAGCGGGAGGCGAGCAGTACTTC. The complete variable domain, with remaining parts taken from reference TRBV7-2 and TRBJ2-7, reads GAGVSQSPSNKVTEKGKDVELRCDPISGHTALYWYRQSLGQGLEFLIYFQGNSAPDKSGLPSDRFSAERTGGSVSTLTIQRTQQEDSAVYLCASSLGLAGGEQYFGPGTRLTVT.

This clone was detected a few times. CDR3 in DNA: TGTGCCAGCAGCCCGGGGGACGGGGGTAATGAAAAACTGTTTTTT. Translated, it gives CASSPGDGGNEKLFF. The chain employs TRBV5-4 and TRBJ1-4; the D gene is possibly TRBD1 (5 bases). V was pared by 4 bases and J by 4 bases, with 14 bases between. Germline V gene data show CDR1 as SGHNT and CDR2 as YYREEE (reference sequence). This CDR3 comprises 15 residues.

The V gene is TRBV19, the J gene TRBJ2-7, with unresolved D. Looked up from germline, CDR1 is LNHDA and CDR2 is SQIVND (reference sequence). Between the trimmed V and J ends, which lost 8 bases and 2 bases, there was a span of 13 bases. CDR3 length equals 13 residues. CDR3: CASAPDTTYEQYF. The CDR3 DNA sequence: TGTGCCAGTGCCCCAGACACCACCTACGAGCAGTACTTC.

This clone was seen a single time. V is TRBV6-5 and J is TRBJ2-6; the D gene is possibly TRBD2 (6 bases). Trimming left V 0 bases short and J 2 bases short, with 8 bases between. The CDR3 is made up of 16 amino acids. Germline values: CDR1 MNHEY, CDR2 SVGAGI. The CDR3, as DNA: TGTGCCAGCAGTTACTCGACGGGGGCTGGGGCCAACGTCCTGACTTTC. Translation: CASSYSTGAGANVLTF.

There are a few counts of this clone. CDR3 nucleotide sequence: TGTGCCACCGGCGGCCGGCAGACCTACGAGCAGTACTTC. Protein product: CATGGRQTYEQYF. The chain employs TRBV2 and TRBJ2-7; D is undetermined. Germline V gene lookup returns CDR1 SNHLY and CDR2 FYNNEI. The length of the CDR3 is 13 residues. V gave up 10 bases and J gave up 2 bases, with 15 bases separating them.

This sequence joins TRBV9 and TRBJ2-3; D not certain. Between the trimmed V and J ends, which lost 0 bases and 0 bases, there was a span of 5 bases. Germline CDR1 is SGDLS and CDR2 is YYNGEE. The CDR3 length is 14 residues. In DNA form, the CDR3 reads TGTGCCAGCAGCGTAGATGGTAGCACAGATACGCAGTATTTT. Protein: CASSVDGSTDTQYF.

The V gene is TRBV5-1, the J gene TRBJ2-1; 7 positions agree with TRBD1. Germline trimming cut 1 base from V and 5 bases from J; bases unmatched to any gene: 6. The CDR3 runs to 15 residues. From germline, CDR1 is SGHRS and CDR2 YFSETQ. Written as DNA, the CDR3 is TGCGCCAGCAGCTTGACCCGACAGGGTAACAATGAGCAGTTCTTC. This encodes CASSLTRQGNNEQFF. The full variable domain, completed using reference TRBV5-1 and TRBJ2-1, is KAGVTQTPRYLIKTRGQQVTLSCSPISGHRSVSWYQQTPGQGLQFLFEYFSETQRNKGNFPGRFSGRQFSNSRSEMNVSTLELGDSALYLCASSLTRQGNNEQFFGPGTRLTVL.

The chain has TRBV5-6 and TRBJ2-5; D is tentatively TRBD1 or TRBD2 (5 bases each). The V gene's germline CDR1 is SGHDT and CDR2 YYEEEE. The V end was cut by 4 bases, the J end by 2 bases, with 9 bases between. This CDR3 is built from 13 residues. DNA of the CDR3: TGTGCCAGCAGCCTCGGGGCGCAAGAGACCCAGTACTTC. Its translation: CASSLGAQETQYF.